The 18 T cell receptor beta chains listed next were all sequenced from one sample in a study. The data were produced by immunoSEQ multiplex PCR, yet TCRdb's version contains in-frame clones alone and is incomplete. The repertoire holds approximately 53,000 clones, with roughly 93% as singletons. The specimen sequenced was PBMCs. The receptors stem from a man in his forties with rheumatoid arthritis.

This chain links TRBV7-3 with TRBJ2-1; D remains ambiguous. The V end was cut by 0 bases, the J end by 0 bases, with 18 bases between. Germline V CDR1 and CDR2: SGHTA, FQGTGA. The CDR3 totals 19 residues. The CDR3 here is CASSLTFDNFLSSYNEQFF. DNA for the CDR3: TGTGCCAGCAGCTTAACGTTCGATAACTTTCTAAGCTCCTACAATGAGCAGTTCTTC. Drawing the rest from reference TRBV7-3 and TRBJ2-1, the complete variable domain is GAGVSQTPSNKVTEKGKYVELRCDPISGHTALYWYRQSLGQGPEFLIYFQGTGAADDSGLPNDRFFAVRPEGSVSTLKIQRTERGDSAVYLCASSLTFDNFLSSYNEQFFGPGTRLTVL.

CDR3 amino acids: CASSVALGREEKLFF. The CDR3 coding sequence is TGTGCCAGCAGCGTAGCTCTAGGGAGGGAGGAAAAACTGTTTTTT. V usage is TRBV9 and J usage is TRBJ1-4; D not certain. CDR1 and CDR2 (germline): SGDLS, YYNGEE. CDR3 size: 15 residues. Trimming took 0 bases from V and 8 from J, leaving 14 bases between them.

This chain links TRBV28 with TRBJ2-3; 8 nucleotides align to TRBD2. Germline values: CDR1 MDHEN, CDR2 SYDVKM. Trimming at V came to 6 bases and at J to 4 bases, leaving 9 bases not matched to a gene. The CDR3 runs 15 residues. In DNA form, the CDR3 reads TGTGCCAGCAGCCAACCGGGGGGGCGCCCAGATACGCAGTATTTT. As protein: CASSQPGGRPDTQYF.

The chain is built from TRBV28 and TRBJ1-2; 10 nucleotides agree with TRBD1. With 6 bases clipped from V and 9 bases from J, the junction kept 7 bases outside the gene matches. CDR3 length: 13 amino acids. Germline V gene lookup returns CDR1 MDHEN and CDR2 SYDVKM. This chain's CDR3 is CASRSGQGERYTF. CDR3 DNA sequence: TGTGCCAGCAGGTCAGGACAGGGGGAACGCTACACCTTC.

This chain uses TRBV6-5 with TRBJ1-2, with a weak D call TRBD1 (6 bases). The germline V and J ends were trimmed by 1 base and 8 bases, with 17 bases remaining between them. CDR1 and CDR2 (germline): MNHEY, SVGAGI. The length of the CDR3 is 15 residues. This CDR3 reads CASSYFRDTPRGYTF. In DNA, the CDR3 is TGTGCCAGCAGTTACTTCCGGGACACCCCAAGAGGCTACACCTTC.

This clone was counted only a few times. V gene TRBV2 combines with J gene TRBJ1-1, with D unresolved. CDR3 length equals 10 residues. V shed 0 bases and J shed 14 bases, with 7 bases lying between them. Germline CDR1 SNHLY, CDR2 FYNNEI. This CDR3 is CASSEARHFF. The CDR3 DNA follows: TGTGCCAGCAGTGAAGCGAGACACTTCTTT.

This chain joins TRBV6-4 and TRBJ2-1, with TRBD2 identical over 8 bases. The V gene's germline CDR1 is MRHNA and CDR2 SNTAGT. CDR3 size: 16 residues. The V gene end was trimmed by 8 bases and the J gene end by 0 bases; junction bases not matched to a gene: 9. The CDR3 sequence is CASAPWSGSSYNEQFF. As DNA, the CDR3 is TGTGCCAGCGCGCCCTGGAGCGGGAGCTCCTACAATGAGCAGTTCTTC.

In DNA, the CDR3 is TGTGCCAGCTCCGATACGGGGGAGCTGTTTTTT. It specifies CASSDTGELFF. The chain links TRBV27 to TRBJ2-2; D is undetermined. CDR3 length: 11 residues. Looked up from germline, CDR1 is MNHEY and CDR2 is SMNVEV (reference sequence). V was pared by 8 bases and J by 8 bases, with 9 bases between.

The CDR3 protein is CASNDANIQYF. The CDR3 bases are TGTGCCAGCAACGACGCAAACATTCAGTACTTC. The genes are TRBV7-2 and TRBJ2-4; D unresolved. The CDR3 runs 11 residues. Trimming left V 7 bases short and J 6 bases short, with 7 bases between. In germline, CDR1 is SGHTA, CDR2 FQGNSA.

The V gene is TRBV6-5, the J gene TRBJ2-2, with TRBD2 as a possible D gene (6 bases). CDR1 and CDR2 from the germline V gene are MNHEY and SVGAGI. V dropped 8 bases and J dropped 0 bases, with 13 bases sitting between them. This CDR3 comprises 15 residues. The CDR3 region is CASGDLGANTGELFF. CDR3 sequence (DNA): TGTGCCAGCGGGGACTTGGGGGCGAACACCGGGGAGCTGTTTTTT.

The V and J genes are TRBV27 and TRBJ2-7; 8 positions match TRBD1. Germline CDR1 is MNHEY and CDR2 is SMNVEV (reference sequence). This CDR3 comprises 18 residues. Trimming cost V 2 bases and J 1 base; bases outside gene matches: 13. This chain's CDR3 is CASSLPSPLTGASYEQYF. The DNA for the CDR3 is TGTGCCAGCAGTTTACCCTCCCCCTTGACAGGGGCGTCCTACGAGCAGTACTTC.

The rearrangement links TRBV2 to TRBJ1-2; D is possibly TRBD1 (5 bases). The germline gives CDR1 SNHLY, CDR2 FYNNEI. The CDR3 has 14 amino acids. Deletions cut 2 bases from V and 4 bases from J, with 11 bases between. CDR3 nucleotides: TGTGCCAGCAGTGAACCCCGGGACGGCTATGGCTACACCTTC. Protein sequence: CASSEPRDGYGYTF. The variable domain in full, with the rest retrieved from reference TRBV2 and TRBJ1-2, is EPEVTQTPSHQVTQMGQEVILRCVPISNHLYFYWYRQILGQKVEFLVSFYNNEISEKSEIFDDQFSVERPDGSNFTLKIRSTKLEDSAMYFCASSEPRDGYGYTFGSGTRLTVV.

The chain employs TRBV9 and TRBJ2-3; 7 positions match TRBD2. The CDR3 covers 15 residues. Germline V gene data show CDR1 as SGDLS and CDR2 as YYNGEE. V shed 6 bases, J shed 2 bases, and the junction held 9 bases outside the gene matches. The DNA of the CDR3 is TGTGCCAGCAAGAAGCGGGACCACACCACAGATACGCAGTATTTT. As protein: CASKKRDHTTDTQYF. Drawing the rest from reference TRBV9 and TRBJ2-3, the complete variable domain is DSGVTQTPKHLITATGQRVTLRCSPRSGDLSVYWYQQSLDQGLQFLIQYYNGEERAKGNILERFSAQQFPDLHSELNLSSLELGDSALYFCASKKRDHTTDTQYFGPGTRLTVL.

The chain uses TRBV9 and TRBJ2-7; tentative D call: TRBD2 (6 bases). The germline V gene encodes CDR1 SGDLS and CDR2 YYNGEE. Between the trimmed V and J ends, which lost 0 bases and 3 bases, there was a span of 10 bases. The CDR3 consists of 14 residues. CDR3 coding DNA: TGTGCCAGCAGCGTAGCGGGAGTGGGCTACGAGCAGTACTTC. The encoded protein is CASSVAGVGYEQYF.

The table lists this clone with a count of one. The rearrangement links TRBV6-5 to TRBJ2-7; no clear D. The V gene lost 7 bases and the J gene lost 0 bases, with 13 bases spanning the gap. The CDR3 spans 14 residues. Germline CDR1 MNHEY, CDR2 SVGAGI. Here the CDR3 DNA reads TGTGCCAGCAAAGCGACGGTAAGCTCCTACGAGCAGTACTTC. This sequence encodes CASKATVSSYEQYF.

This chain joins TRBV6-5 and TRBJ1-1; D call uncertain. V lost 0 bases and J 0 bases, leaving 11 bases between the germline ends. The CDR3 runs 16 residues. Per the germline V gene, CDR1 is MNHEY and CDR2 is SVGAGI. The CDR3 sequence is CASSYSLAKLNTEAFF. DNA for the CDR3: TGTGCCAGCAGTTACTCCTTGGCGAAACTGAACACTGAAGCTTTCTTT.

The chain employs TRBV11-2 and TRBJ1-1; D unresolved. Germline V gene lookup returns CDR1 SGHAT and CDR2 FQNNGV. This CDR3 is 12 amino acids long. Between the trimmed V and J ends, which lost 4 bases and 5 bases, there was a span of 8 bases. The CDR3 DNA is TGTGCCAGCAGCTGGAGTGGGACTGAAGCTTTCTTT. Translated: CASSWSGTEAFF.

This sequence joins TRBV9 and TRBJ1-1; no clear D gene. Trimming stripped 0 bases from V and 3 bases from J, with 12 bases between. The germline CDR1 and CDR2 sequences are SGDLS and YYNGEE. This CDR3 has 15 residues. As DNA, the CDR3 is TGTGCCAGCAGCGTAGTAGGGAGTAGCGACACTGAAGCTTTCTTT. Translating gives CASSVVGSSDTEAFF.